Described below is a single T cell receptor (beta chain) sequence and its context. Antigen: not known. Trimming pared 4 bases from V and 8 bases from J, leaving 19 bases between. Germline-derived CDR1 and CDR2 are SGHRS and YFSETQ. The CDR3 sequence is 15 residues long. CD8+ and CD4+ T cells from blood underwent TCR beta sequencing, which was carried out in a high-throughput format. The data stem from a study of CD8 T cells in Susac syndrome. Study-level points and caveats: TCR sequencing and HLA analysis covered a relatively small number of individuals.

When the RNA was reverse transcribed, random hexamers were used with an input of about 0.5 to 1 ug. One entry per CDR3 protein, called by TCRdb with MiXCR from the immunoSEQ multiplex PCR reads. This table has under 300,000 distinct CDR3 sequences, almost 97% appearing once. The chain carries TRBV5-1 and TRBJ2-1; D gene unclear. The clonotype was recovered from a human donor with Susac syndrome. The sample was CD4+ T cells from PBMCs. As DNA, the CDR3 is TGCGCCAGCAGCCCGTTATACAGTCGACAACATGAGCAGTTCTTC. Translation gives CASSPLYSRQHEQFF.